Following are 30 T cell receptor beta chains from one sample sequenced in a study of CD8 T cell repertoires and HIV-1 epitope variants. Some clones are missing from TCRdb's copy, which holds only in-frame ones; the method was immunoSEQ multiplex PCR. The sample holds approximately 4,900 clones; about 67% are singletons and the top ten take 35% to 45%. The antigens for these receptors are not known. The sample consisted of cultured CD8+ T cells derived from PBMCs. Receptors were obtained from a male donor with HIV.

This clone was detected only a few times. The gene calls are TRBV25-1 and TRBJ2-7; D gene unclear. V was trimmed by 1 base and J by 1 base, leaving 8 bases between them. The CDR3 is 14 amino acids. Germline CDR1 MGHDK, CDR2 SYGVNS. The CDR3 DNA follows: TGTGCCAGCAGTGAATTTGGCGGTTCCTACGAGCAGTACTTC. As protein: CASSEFGGSYEQYF.

This chain connects TRBV6-5 to TRBJ2-7, with TRBD2 matching 10 bases. With 6 bases clipped from V and 2 bases from J, the junction kept 4 bases outside the gene matches. Germline lookup yields CDR1 MNHEY and CDR2 SVGAGI. The CDR3 is made up of 14 amino acids. The CDR3 coding sequence is TGTGCCAGCAGGGATGGGACTAGCGCCTACGAGCAGTACTTC. Amino acid sequence: CASRDGTSAYEQYF.

J is TRBJ1-2 and V is TRBV19; perhaps TRBD1 as D (5 bases). Germline V lookup: CDR1 LNHDA, CDR2 SQIVND (reference sequence). The CDR3 has 11 residues. V lost 7 bases to trimming and J lost 7 bases, with 10 bases between them. The CDR3 nucleotides read TGTGCCAGTAACTCAGGGCCTGGCTACACCTTC. Translation: CASNSGPGYTF.

This chain joins TRBV19 and TRBJ2-3; D remains unclear. Trimming shortened V by 3 bases and J by 3 bases, and 7 bases separated the two germline ends. This CDR3 is built from 13 residues. Per the germline V gene, CDR1 is LNHDA and CDR2 is SQIVND (reference sequence). This chain's CDR3 is CASSMVNTDTQYF. DNA of the CDR3: TGTGCCAGTAGTATGGTTAATACAGATACGCAGTATTTT.

The rearrangement joins TRBV4-3 to TRBJ1-1; weak D call: TRBD1 (5 bases). This CDR3 is 15 amino acids long. Germline loops: CDR1 LGHNA, CDR2 YSLEER. The V end was cut by 1 base, the J end by 0 bases, with 9 bases between. As DNA, the CDR3 is TGCGCCAGCAGCCAAGGGTGGGGGATGAACACTGAAGCTTTCTTT. Protein sequence: CASSQGWGMNTEAFF.

The V gene is TRBV7-2, the J gene TRBJ2-1; 13 bases are shared with TRBD2. The CDR3 extends over 17 amino acids. Germline V CDR1 and CDR2: SGHTA, FQGNSA. The ends lost 2 bases at V and 15 bases at J; junction bases unmatched: 16. CDR3 loop: CASSLPPRTSGSPSTFF. The CDR3 DNA follows: TGTGCCAGCAGCTTACCTCCCAGGACTAGCGGGAGCCCCTCGACGTTCTTC. Together with reference TRBV7-2 and TRBJ2-1, the CDR3 gives the full variable domain: GAGVSQSPSNKVTEKGKDVELRCDPISGHTALYWYRQSLGQGLEFLIYFQGNSAPDKSGLPSDRFSAERTGGSVSTLTIQRTQQEDSAVYLCASSLPPRTSGSPSTFFGPGTRLTVL.

J is TRBJ1-2 and V is TRBV28; a possible D gene is TRBD1 (6 bases). The ends were cut back, 3 bases at V and 0 bases at J, with 14 bases in the middle. Per the germline V gene, CDR1 is MDHEN and CDR2 is SYDVKM. The CDR3 spans 16 residues. The CDR3, as DNA: TGTGCCAGCAGTTTCCCACGGACAGACACTAACTATGGCTACACCTTC. Protein product: CASSFPRTDTNYGYTF.

The V call is TRBV5-1, the J call TRBJ2-1; D unresolved. Looked up from germline, CDR1 is SGHRS and CDR2 is YFSETQ. Between the trimmed V and J ends, which lost 0 bases and 9 bases, there was a span of 7 bases. This CDR3 is 12 amino acids long. The CDR3 spells CASSLEGSEQFF. DNA of the CDR3: TGCGCCAGCAGCTTGGAAGGGTCTGAGCAGTTCTTC.

This CDR3 reads CASSLARRTGELFF. As DNA, the CDR3 is TGTGCCAGCAGCTTAGCCCGGAGGACCGGGGAGCTGTTTTTT. The V call is TRBV11-2, the J call TRBJ2-2, with D perhaps TRBD2 (5 bases). Per the germline V gene, CDR1 is SGHAT and CDR2 is FQNNGV. The germline V and J ends were trimmed by 1 base and 5 bases, with 8 bases remaining between them. The CDR3 spans 14 residues. The full variable domain, completed using reference TRBV11-2 and TRBJ2-2, is EAGVAQSPRYKIIEKRQSVAFWCNPISGHATLYWYQQILGQGPKLLIQFQNNGVVDDSQLPKDRFSAERLKGVDSTLKIQPAKLEDSAVYLCASSLARRTGELFFGEGSRLTVL.

This clone was found a few times. The chain has TRBV6-6 and TRBJ2-7, with unresolved D. The CDR3 runs to 13 residues. The ends were cut back, 7 bases at V and 6 bases at J, with 16 bases in the middle. From germline, CDR1 is MNHNY and CDR2 SVGAGI (reference sequence). The CDR3 bases are TGTGCCAGCAATAAGGAGCCTTGGGGCGAGCAGTACTTC. This sequence encodes CASNKEPWGEQYF.

This clone counts as medium-sized. This sequence joins TRBV27 and TRBJ1-6, with 8 positions matching TRBD1. J gave up 5 bases and V 6 bases, and 9 bases lay outside the gene matches. CDR1 is MNHEY and CDR2 is SMNVEV in the germline V gene (reference sequence). CDR3 size: 16 residues. This CDR3 is CASSRTSRGHNSPLHF. CDR3 nucleotide sequence: TGTGCCAGCAGCAGGACTAGCAGGGGGCATAATTCACCCCTCCACTTT.

This clone is a singleton in its sample. The chain joins TRBV11-2 to TRBJ2-7, with 9 bases fitting TRBD2. V was clipped by 5 bases and J by 5 bases; unmatched bases: 10. The CDR3 extends over 15 amino acids. Germline V CDR1 and CDR2: SGHAT, FQNNGV. The DNA of the CDR3 is TGTGCCAGCAGCCCTGGAGGACTAGCGTTGCACGAGCAGTACTTC. Its translation: CASSPGGLALHEQYF.

This clone was seen a few times. An end of the junction differs from the germline gene, which may be a read error. The chain's CDR3 is CASSAGLGSSEQYF. The CDR3 DNA reads as TGTGCCAGCAGCGCGGGACTAGGTTCCTCCGAGCAGTACTTC. The rearrangement links TRBV5-6 to TRBJ2-7, with 8 bases that match TRBD2. The CDR3 sequence is 14 residues long. Per germline, CDR1 SGHDT and CDR2 YYEEEE.

This chain uses TRBV28 with TRBJ1-1; the D is unclear. The CDR3 runs 13 residues. CDR1 and CDR2 (germline): MDHEN, SYDVKM. Trimming took 5 bases from V and 2 from J, leaving 9 bases between them. CDR3 amino acids: CASSPPSNTEAFF. The CDR3 DNA reads as TGTGCCAGCAGTCCCCCAAGTAACACTGAAGCTTTCTTT.

The CDR3 region has the DNA TGTGCCAGCAGTCAGACTGTAGATACGCAGTATTTT. This encodes CASSQTVDTQYF. This sequence joins TRBV28 and TRBJ2-3; D not certain. V was pared by 5 bases and J by 5 bases, with 8 bases between. CDR3 length equals 12 residues. The germline CDR1 and CDR2 sequences are MDHEN and SYDVKM.

This sequence joins TRBV27 and TRBJ2-7; TRBD1 agrees at 8 bases. V lost 0 bases to trimming and J lost 5 bases; unmatched junction nucleotides: 3. This CDR3 has 14 residues. CDR1 and CDR2 (germline): MNHEY, SMNVEV (reference sequence). The CDR3 loop is CASSLSGTGHEQYF. CDR3 sequence (DNA): TGTGCCAGCAGTTTATCAGGGACAGGCCACGAGCAGTACTTC.

The genes are TRBV19 and TRBJ1-1, with a weak D call TRBD1 (6 bases). From germline, CDR1 is LNHDA and CDR2 SQIVND (reference sequence). Trimming shortened V by 7 bases and J by 8 bases, and 11 bases separated the two germline ends. CDR3 size: 11 residues. This CDR3 reads CASNPGQEAFF. CDR3 sequence (DNA): TGTGCCAGTAACCCCGGACAGGAAGCTTTCTTT.

This chain uses TRBV7-9 with TRBJ2-1; D perhaps matches TRBD2 (7 bases). Germline V CDR1 and CDR2: SEHNR, FQNEAQ (reference sequence). This CDR3 has 16 amino acids. V was shortened by 1 base and J by 5 bases, with 15 bases between the two germline ends. The CDR3 DNA follows: TGTGCCAGCAGCTTAGGGGGGGGCCTAGAGGACAATGAGCAGTTCTTC. It encodes CASSLGGGLEDNEQFF.

This clone occurred once. The gene calls are TRBV5-4 and TRBJ1-1; D unclear. Trimming took off 1 base at V and 1 base at J, with 8 bases between the two ends. Germline lookup yields CDR1 SGHNT and CDR2 YYREEE (reference sequence). This CDR3 region has 14 residues. The CDR3 DNA follows: TGTGCCAGCAGCTTGACAGAGGGGAACACTGAAGCTTTCTTT. Its translation is CASSLTEGNTEAFF.

The rearrangement links TRBV19 to TRBJ2-7, with TRBD1 as a possible D gene (6 bases). The V end lost 6 bases, the J end lost 3 bases, and 18 bases lay between the germline ends. This CDR3 has 15 amino acids. The germline gives CDR1 LNHDA, CDR2 SQIVND (reference sequence). This chain's CDR3 is CASSVTGHGGYEQYF. CDR3 in DNA: TGTGCCAGTAGCGTGACAGGTCACGGAGGCTACGAGCAGTACTTC. The complete variable domain, with remaining parts taken from reference TRBV19 and TRBJ2-7, reads DGGITQSPKYLFRKEGQNVTLSCEQNLNHDAMYWYRQDPGQGLRLIYYSQIVNDFQKGDIAEGYSVSREKKESFPLTVTSAQKNPTAFYLCASSVTGHGGYEQYFGPGTRLTVT.

This rearrangement joins TRBV18 to TRBJ2-1, with a possible D match to TRBD2 (6 bases). CDR3 length equals 14 residues. In germline, CDR1 is KGHSH, CDR2 LQKENI. V lost 2 bases to trimming and J lost 6 bases, with 11 bases between them. The CDR3 loop is CASSPETSSNEQFF. The CDR3 coding sequence is TGTGCCAGCTCACCAGAAACTAGCAGCAATGAGCAGTTCTTC.

The genes are TRBV19 and TRBJ1-2; D not resolved. The CDR3 extends over 14 amino acids. Per germline, CDR1 LNHDA and CDR2 SQIVND (reference sequence). The V end was cut by 3 bases, the J end by 4 bases, with 12 bases between. In DNA, the CDR3 is TGTGCCAGTAGTATTCCCGGAGGGATCTATGGCTACACCTTC. The encoded protein is CASSIPGGIYGYTF.

This clone turned up a few times. V is TRBV10-1 and J is TRBJ2-7, with 11 nucleotides matching TRBD2. Germline values: CDR1 WNHNN, CDR2 SYGVQD (reference sequence). The CDR3 length is 15 residues. Trimming removed 3 bases from V and 0 bases from J; junction bases left unmatched: 1. The CDR3 here is CASSELAGVSYEQYF. CDR3 DNA: TGCGCCAGCAGTGAACTAGCGGGAGTCTCCTACGAGCAGTACTTC.

This clone was observed a few times. This sequence joins TRBV11-1 and TRBJ2-1; 14 nucleotides line up with TRBD2. The CDR3 loop spans 15 amino acids. J gave up 7 bases and V 3 bases, and 2 bases lay outside the gene matches. Germline assignment: CDR1 SGHAT and CDR2 FQDESV (reference sequence). CDR3 region: CASSFGTSGSNEQFF. The CDR3 DNA reads TGTGCCAGCAGCTTTGGGACTAGCGGGAGTAATGAGCAGTTCTTC.

V and J are TRBV5-1 and TRBJ2-7; D perhaps matches TRBD2 (6 bases). V was trimmed by 0 bases and J by 5 bases, leaving 9 bases between them. The CDR3 contains 13 residues. The germline V gene encodes CDR1 SGHRS and CDR2 YFSETQ. CDR3 in DNA: TGCGCCAGCAGCTTGGCCTTAGCGGACGAGCAGTACTTC. Encoded protein: CASSLALADEQYF.

The chain is built from TRBV7-2 and TRBJ2-1, with 9 bases matching TRBD2. This CDR3 has 19 amino acids. The J segment lost 5 bases and the V segment lost 5 bases, leaving 19 bases of the junction unmatched. CDR1 SGHTA and CDR2 FQGNSA come from the germline V gene. The CDR3 here is CASSPSPGGGAVLNNEQFF. CDR3 in DNA: TGTGCCAGCAGCCCCTCTCCGGGCGGGGGGGCCGTTCTAAACAATGAGCAGTTCTTC. The complete variable domain, with remaining parts taken from reference TRBV7-2 and TRBJ2-1, reads GAGVSQSPSNKVTEKGKDVELRCDPISGHTALYWYRQSLGQGLEFLIYFQGNSAPDKSGLPSDRFSAERTGGSVSTLTIQRTQQEDSAVYLCASSPSPGGGAVLNNEQFFGPGTRLTVL.

The J gene is TRBJ2-6, the V gene TRBV4-3, with 8 bases lining up with TRBD1. The V and J ends lost 2 bases and 3 bases, in that order; junction bases with no gene match: 15. The CDR3 is 20 amino acids. Germline CDR1 is LGHNA and CDR2 is YSLEER. The CDR3 region is CASSQSRVRDRRSGANVLTF. The CDR3 bases are TGCGCCAGCAGCCAAAGCCGAGTCCGGGACAGGCGAAGTGGGGCCAACGTCCTGACTTTC.

The chain joins TRBV27 to TRBJ2-5; D is possibly TRBD2 (5 bases). CDR1 is MNHEY and CDR2 is SMNVEV in the germline V gene (reference sequence). This CDR3 has 15 residues. V dropped 6 bases and J dropped 2 bases, with 16 bases sitting between them. DNA of the CDR3: TGTGCCAGCAGCTCCGCCGGGATAGATCAAGAGACCCAGTACTTC. Translating gives CASSSAGIDQETQYF.

This chain connects TRBV9 to TRBJ1-4; TRBD1 agrees at 7 bases. The CDR3 runs 14 residues. Germline V gene data show CDR1 as SGDLS and CDR2 as YYNGEE. V dropped 4 bases and J dropped 5; count of bases not matched to a gene: 5. For the CDR3, the DNA is TGTGCCAGCAGCCGACAGGGCATGAATGAAAAACTGTTTTTT. Amino acids: CASSRQGMNEKLFF.

This clone has only a few counts. This chain links TRBV11-3 with TRBJ2-1; 8 bases are shared with TRBD2. The CDR3 loop spans 15 amino acids. The germline V gene has CDR1 SGHNT and CDR2 YENEEA. With V trimmed by 3 bases and J by 4 bases, 5 bases remained unmatched. This CDR3 reads CASSFRSGSYNEQFF. CDR3 DNA: TGTGCCAGCAGCTTCAGAAGCGGGAGTTACAATGAGCAGTTCTTC.